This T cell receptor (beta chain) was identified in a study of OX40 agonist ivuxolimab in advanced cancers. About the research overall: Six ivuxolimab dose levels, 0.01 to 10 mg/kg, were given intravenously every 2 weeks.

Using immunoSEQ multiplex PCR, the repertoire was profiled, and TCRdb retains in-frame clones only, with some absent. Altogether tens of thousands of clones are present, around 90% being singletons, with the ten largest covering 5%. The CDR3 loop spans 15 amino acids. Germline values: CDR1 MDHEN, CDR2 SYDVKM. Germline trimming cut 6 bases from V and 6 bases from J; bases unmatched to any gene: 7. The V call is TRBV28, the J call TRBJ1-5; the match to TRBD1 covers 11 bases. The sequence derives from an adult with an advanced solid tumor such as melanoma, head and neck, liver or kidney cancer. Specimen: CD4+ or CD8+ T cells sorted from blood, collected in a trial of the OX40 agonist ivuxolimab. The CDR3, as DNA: TGTGCCAGCAGAGGGGGACAGGGGGTGGTTCAGCCCCAGCATTTT. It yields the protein CASRGGQGVVQPQHF.